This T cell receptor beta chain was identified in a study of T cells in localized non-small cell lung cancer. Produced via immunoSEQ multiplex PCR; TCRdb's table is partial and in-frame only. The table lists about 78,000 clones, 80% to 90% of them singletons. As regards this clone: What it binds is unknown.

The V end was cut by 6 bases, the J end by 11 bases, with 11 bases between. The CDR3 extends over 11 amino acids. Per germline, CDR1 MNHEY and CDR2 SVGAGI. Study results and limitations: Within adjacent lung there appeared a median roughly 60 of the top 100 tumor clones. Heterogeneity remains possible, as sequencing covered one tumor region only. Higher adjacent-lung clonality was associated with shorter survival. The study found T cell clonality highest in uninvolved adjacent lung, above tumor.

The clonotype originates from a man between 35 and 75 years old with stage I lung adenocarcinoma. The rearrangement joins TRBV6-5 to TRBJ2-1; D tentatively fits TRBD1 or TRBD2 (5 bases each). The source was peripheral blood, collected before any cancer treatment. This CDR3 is CASSPGTKQFF. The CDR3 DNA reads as TGTGCCAGCAGCCCCGGGACCAAGCAGTTCTTC.